The 25 T cell receptor beta chains listed next were all sequenced from one sample in a study of spatial heterogeneity in lung cancer (dated by TCRdb to 2018 to 2020). This sample's time point label indicates: sample taken at primary tumor resection. TCR sequencing used whole RNA extracted from tumor and nontumor lung tissue, or from cryopreserved PBMC samples, without cell sorting. The method was 5' RACE. Sequencer: NextSeq 500. The raw public data were reprocessed by TCRdb itself: fastp quality trimming at Q25, MiXCR clonotype calling, in-frame beta chains only. CDR3 protein sequences are deduplicated, and each keeps its most common genes and DNA. This sample lists more than 30,000 distinct CDR3 sequences; roughly 5.2% were detected once. Of the sample, 9.5% to 13% falls within the top ten clones. The material sequenced was PBMCs, taken at surgery. These receptors were taken from a male donor with early-stage non-small cell lung cancer.

Ten or more counts support this clonotype. The chain recombines TRBV2 with TRBJ2-5; unclear D gene. The germline gives CDR1 SNHLY, CDR2 FYNNEI. This CDR3 is built from 15 residues. Trimming took 3 bases from V and 0 from J, leaving 11 bases between them. As DNA, the CDR3 is TGTGCCAGCAGTGAGAACTCCATTTACCAAGAGACCCAGTACTTC. Encoded protein: CASSENSIYQETQYF.

This clonotype was recorded at least ten times. The chain recombines TRBV6-1 with TRBJ1-5; 9 nucleotides align to TRBD1. The CDR3 covers 14 residues. Unmatched junction bases numbered 4, after V lost 4 bases and J lost 6 bases. The germline CDR1 and CDR2 sequences are MNHNS and SASEGT. The CDR3 bases are TGTGCCAGCAGTGGGACAGGGGAAAGTCAGCCCCAGCATTTT. Amino acids: CASSGTGESQPQHF.

This clonotype was observed a few times. The chain combines TRBV7-9 with TRBJ2-3; 14 bases align to TRBD2. Trimming at V came to 4 bases and at J to 0 bases, leaving 15 bases not matched to a gene. This CDR3 is 21 amino acids long. Germline CDR1 SEHNR, CDR2 FQNEAQ (reference sequence). The CDR3 coding sequence is TGTGCCAGCAGCTCTGCACGGAAGACTAGCGGGGGGGCCGGGAGCACAGATACGCAGTATTTT. It encodes CASSSARKTSGGAGSTDTQYF.

This clonotype appeared many times. J is TRBJ1-2 and V is TRBV12-3 or TRBV12-4; 7 bases are shared with TRBD1. The CDR3 loop spans 13 amino acids. Losses at the gene ends were 6 bases for V and 4 bases for J; bases not matched to a gene: 5. The CDR3 sequence: CASSQTGFYGYTF. For the CDR3, the DNA is TGTGCCAGCAGCCAGACAGGGTTCTATGGCTACACCTTC.

The chain couples TRBV5-1 to TRBJ1-4; D ambiguous. Deletions cut 4 bases from V and 4 bases from J, with 20 bases between. This CDR3 region has 17 residues. Germline CDR1 is SGHRS and CDR2 is YFSETQ. The CDR3 here is CASSRGWKPQRNEKLFF. Written as DNA, the CDR3 is TGCGCCAGCAGCCGTGGGTGGAAGCCCCAGCGTAATGAAAAACTGTTTTTT.

The table lists this clonotype with many counts. The chain has TRBV3-1 and TRBJ1-2; a possible D gene is TRBD1 (6 bases). V dropped 6 bases and J dropped 7 bases, with 18 bases sitting between them. CDR3 length equals 14 residues. Germline lookup yields CDR1 LGHDT and CDR2 YNNKEL (reference sequence). CDR3 residues: CASSHRRGSAGYTF. DNA of the CDR3: TGTGCCAGCAGTCACCGCAGGGGCTCGGCTGGCTACACCTTC.

This clonotype was seen a handful of times. V gene TRBV7-6 combines with J gene TRBJ2-7, with D possibly TRBD1 on 6 matching bases. Germline CDR1 SGHVS, CDR2 FNYEAQ. This CDR3 has 20 residues. Trimming cost V 4 bases and J 2 bases, with 30 bases left between them. CDR3 DNA: TGTGCCAGCAGCTGGACCGTCCCGCAGCTTATATATACAGGGCCCTACGAGCAGTACTTC. This translates into CASSWTVPQLIYTGPYEQYF.

This chain joins TRBV4-3 and TRBJ2-7; TRBD2 agrees at 9 bases. The CDR3 has 15 residues. The junction had 8 bases not matched to a gene; V was cut back by 4 bases and J by 4 bases. Germline V gives CDR1 LGHNA, CDR2 YSLEER. The CDR3 DNA sequence: TGCGCCAGCAGCCTCGTAGCGGGGGAGGGTTACGAGCAGTACTTC. Translating it yields CASSLVAGEGYEQYF.

The CDR3 here is CASSTGQSADTQYF. CDR3 DNA sequence: TGTGCCAGCAGCACGGGACAGAGTGCGGATACGCAGTATTTT. V is TRBV12-3 or TRBV12-4 and J is TRBJ2-3, with 7 positions matching TRBD1. The V segment lost 6 bases and the J segment 6 bases; nucleotides outside the gene matches: 9. CDR3 length: 14 amino acids.

This clonotype appeared a few times. The V call is TRBV5-1, the J call TRBJ2-1, with TRBD2 identical over 7 bases. In germline, CDR1 is SGHRS, CDR2 YFSETQ. This CDR3 contains 15 residues. The junction had 6 bases not matched to a gene; V was cut back by 2 bases and J by 4 bases. CDR3 loop: CASSLGGGRYNEQFF. The CDR3 DNA follows: TGCGCCAGCAGCTTAGGCGGGGGACGTTACAATGAGCAGTTCTTC.

This clonotype has a count of ten or more. The chain recombines TRBV5-5 with TRBJ1-3, with D unresolved. This CDR3 comprises 15 residues. Germline CDR1 is SGHKS and CDR2 is YYEKEE (reference sequence). The V gene lost 1 base and the J gene lost 0 bases, with 8 bases spanning the gap. DNA of the CDR3: TGTGCCAGCAGCTTGAGGAAGGCCTCTGGAAACACCATATATTTT. Translating it yields CASSLRKASGNTIYF.

The chain links TRBV7-9 to TRBJ2-5, with 8 bases that match TRBD2. The ends lost 5 bases at V and 9 bases at J; junction bases unmatched: 17. Germline assignment: CDR1 SEHNR and CDR2 FQNEAQ (reference sequence). There are 16 residues in the CDR3. The CDR3 DNA reads as TGTGCCAGCAGCGCTGGGACTAGGAGGTGGTCGTGGGCCCAGTACTTC. It codes for CASSAGTRRWSWAQYF.

This clonotype was observed many times. CDR3 region: CASTPLVSYNEQFF. The CDR3 bases are TGTGCCAGCACCCCCCTAGTGTCCTACAATGAGCAGTTCTTC. The V and J genes are TRBV2 and TRBJ2-1; D call uncertain. Trimming removed 7 bases from V and 1 base from J, with 11 bases in between. The CDR3 runs 14 residues. Looked up from germline, CDR1 is SNHLY and CDR2 is FYNNEI.

In its sample, this clonotype was seen many times. The V gene is TRBV20-1, the J gene TRBJ1-2; D unresolved. The length of the CDR3 is 13 residues. Trimming cost V 3 bases and J 0 bases, with 8 bases left between them. Looked up from germline, CDR1 is DFQATT and CDR2 is SNEGSKA (reference sequence). The CDR3 DNA reads as TGCAGTGCTAGGAAGAGTACTAACTATGGCTACACCTTC. This translates into CSARKSTNYGYTF.

In its sample, this clonotype was seen many times. The rearrangement links TRBV7-3 to TRBJ2-6, with D perhaps given as TRBD1 or TRBD2 (6 bases each). V dropped 5 bases and J dropped 2 bases, with 19 bases sitting between them. From germline, CDR1 is SGHTA and CDR2 FQGTGA. The CDR3 covers 18 residues. As DNA, the CDR3 is TGTGCCAGCAGCCTTACGGCACAGGGAGGCACTGGGGCCAACGTCCTGACTTTC. Translation: CASSLTAQGGTGANVLTF. Complete variable domain (other parts from reference TRBV7-3 and TRBJ2-6): GAGVSQTPSNKVTEKGKYVELRCDPISGHTALYWYRQSLGQGPEFLIYFQGTGAADDSGLPNDRFFAVRPEGSVSTLKIQRTERGDSAVYLCASSLTAQGGTGANVLTFGAGSRLTVL.

Ten or more counts support this clonotype. The chain joins TRBV7-9 to TRBJ2-4, with TRBD1 identical over 7 bases. Germline V CDR1 and CDR2: SEHNR, FQNEAQ (reference sequence). The CDR3 loop spans 16 amino acids. J was trimmed by 0 bases and V by 5 bases; bases with no gene match: 7. This CDR3 is CASSPRTGLAKNIQYF. In DNA, the CDR3 is TGTGCCAGCAGCCCTAGGACAGGACTAGCCAAAAACATTCAGTACTTC.

The chain uses TRBV30 and TRBJ1-1; 7 nucleotides align to TRBD1. The V gene end was trimmed by 5 bases and the J gene end by 4 bases; junction bases not matched to a gene: 7. Per the germline V gene, CDR1 is GTSNPN and CDR2 is SVGIG (reference sequence). The CDR3 has 13 amino acids. CDR3 nucleotides: TGTGCCTGGGCGAGACAGGGCGGCACTGAAGCTTTCTTT. It translates to CAWARQGGTEAFF.

The chain has TRBV5-1 and TRBJ1-1, with D uncertain. V was pared by 1 base and J by 5 bases, with 9 bases between. There are 13 residues in the CDR3. Germline values: CDR1 SGHRS, CDR2 YFSETQ. CDR3 in DNA: TGCGCCAGCAGCTTGTCTGGTTGGACTGAAGCTTTCTTT. The encoded protein is CASSLSGWTEAFF.

This clonotype has just a few counts. The rearrangement joins TRBV29-1 to TRBJ2-7; tentatively, D is TRBD1 (5 bases). Germline CDR1 is SQVTM and CDR2 is ANQGSEA. The CDR3 totals 16 residues. Trimming removed 2 bases at V and 8 bases at J, with 25 bases between. CDR3 sequence (DNA): TGCAGCGTTGAATACCCCCTGGGGCCTCTCAAGCGAAAGCAGTACTTC. Translation gives CSVEYPLGPLKRKQYF.

This clonotype was picked up many times. The chain uses TRBV6-5 and TRBJ1-5; TRBD1 is a possible D gene (6 bases). The CDR3 contains 14 residues. The germline V gene encodes CDR1 MNHEY and CDR2 SVGAGI. Between the trimmed V and J ends, which lost 2 bases and 5 bases, there was a span of 10 bases. This chain's CDR3 is CASSYGGRDQPQHF. The CDR3 region has the DNA TGTGCCAGCAGTTACGGGGGCAGGGATCAGCCCCAGCATTTT.

In this sample, this clonotype turned up many times. The chain recombines TRBV6-6 with TRBJ2-2; 11 nucleotides agree with TRBD2. Germline V gene sequence: CDR1 MNHNY, CDR2 SVGAGI (reference sequence). The V segment lost 7 bases and the J segment 1 base; nucleotides outside the gene matches: 5. The CDR3 is 16 residues long. CDR3 in amino acids: CASILAGGQNTGELFF. Here the CDR3 DNA reads TGTGCCAGCATTTTAGCGGGGGGGCAGAACACCGGGGAGCTGTTTTTT.

This clonotype occurred many times. The genes are TRBV5-8 and TRBJ2-6; possibly TRBD1 for D (5 bases). V gave up 4 bases and J gave up 1 base, with 9 bases separating them. There are 15 residues in the CDR3. Germline V gene sequence: CDR1 SGHTS, CDR2 YDEGEE. The CDR3 sequence is CASSIGHSGANVLTF. DNA of the CDR3: TGTGCCAGCAGCATTGGACATTCTGGGGCCAACGTCCTGACTTTC. Full variable domain (missing parts from reference TRBV5-8 and TRBJ2-6): EAGVTQSPTHLIKTRGQQATLRCSPISGHTSVYWYQQALGLGLQFLLWYDEGEERNRGNFPPRFSGRQFPNYSSELNVNALELEDSALYLCASSIGHSGANVLTFGAGSRLTVL.

This clonotype has ten or more counts. J is TRBJ1-3 and V is TRBV2, with TRBD1 identical over 8 bases. The CDR3 runs 14 residues. The V segment lost 9 bases and the J segment 0 bases; nucleotides outside the gene matches: 4. Germline CDR1 reads SNHLY; CDR2 reads FYNNEI. CDR3 nucleotides: TGTGCCAGATCGACAGGGGACTCTGGAAACACCATATATTTT. It specifies CARSTGDSGNTIYF.

This clonotype was seen many times. The gene calls are TRBV6-5 and TRBJ1-1, with D uncertain. CDR1 is MNHEY, CDR2 SVGAGI, per germline. This CDR3 is 13 amino acids long. Trimming shortened V by 4 bases and J by 0 bases, and 6 bases separated the two germline ends. The CDR3 loop reads CASSFNMNTEAFF. The DNA of the CDR3 is TGTGCCAGCAGTTTCAACATGAACACTGAAGCTTTCTTT.

This clonotype was detected many times. The chain carries TRBV14 and TRBJ1-1; 9 positions match TRBD1. The CDR3 extends over 17 amino acids. CDR1 and CDR2 from the germline V gene are SGHDN and FVKESK. The ends lost 10 bases at V and 4 bases at J; junction bases unmatched: 19. The CDR3 DNA sequence: TGTGCCACCGGTCGGGTGGGGACAGGGATTGGGGGCACTGAAGCTTTCTTT. Protein sequence: CATGRVGTGIGGTEAFF.